These T cell receptor beta chains were read from a single sample in a study of blood T cell repertoires in COVID-19. The repertoire was sequenced with immunoSEQ multiplex PCR; TCRdb's copy has only in-frame clones and lacks some. The top ten hold approximately 1.5% of the sample, which has fewer than 150,000 clones, 65% to 85% seen once. The sequenced sample was peripheral blood. The origin of the receptors is a man over 45 with acute or convalescent COVID-19. CDR3s include the opening cysteine and the closing phenylalanine or tryptophan.

J,V,CDR3
TRBJ2-5,TRBV11-2,CASSLTGEGETQYF
TRBJ1-1,TRBV5-1,CASSSPQNTEAFF
TRBJ2-3,TRBV7-3,CASSLNSLAGGLGDTQYF
TRBJ1-2,TRBV6-5,CASSAGTGFRGYTF
TRBJ1-1,TRBV7-7,CASSLSVNTEAFF
TRBJ2-1,TRBV15,CATSDGGAIDEQFF
TRBJ1-3,TRBV19,CASDRGSSGNTIYF
TRBJ2-2,TRBV7-3,CASSLYGQNTGELFF
TRBJ1-2,TRBV9,CASSRPGQIYGYTF
TRBJ1-1,TRBV5-3,CARRTTAEAFF
TRBJ1-1,TRBV6-5,CASSTDRGWTEAFF